The 18 T cell receptor beta chains reported below all come from one sample, sequenced in a study of blood T cell repertoires in COVID-19. Clones were sequenced by immunoSEQ multiplex PCR, and TCRdb holds only the in-frame ones, with some missing. The sample lists about 94,000 clones; roughly 87% were seen once. Sequencing was done on a sample of peripheral blood. These receptor sequences come from a woman older than 75 with acute or convalescent COVID-19.

The chain couples TRBV12-3 or TRBV12-4 to TRBJ2-7; D not resolved. V shed 7 bases and J shed 3 bases, with 10 bases lying between them. This CDR3 region has 12 residues. The DNA for the CDR3 is TGTGCCAGCACAGGAACAGACTACGAGCAGTACTTC. This gives the protein CASTGTDYEQYF.

The chain combines TRBV11-3 with TRBJ2-2, with TRBD1 as a possible D gene (6 bases). CDR1 is SGHNT and CDR2 is YENEEA in the germline V gene. CDR3 size: 18 residues. The V and J ends lost 5 bases and 4 bases respectively, with 23 bases between them. The CDR3 here is CASSRGQGSQMGTGELFF. CDR3 in DNA: TGTGCCAGCAGCCGGGGACAAGGGTCCCAAATGGGCACCGGGGAGCTGTTTTTT.

The chain has TRBV5-1 and TRBJ1-2, with D possibly matching TRBD1 (5 bases). The V end was cut by 4 bases, the J end by 2 bases, with 12 bases between. The V gene's germline CDR1 is SGHRS and CDR2 YFSETQ. The CDR3 contains 14 residues. CDR3 sequence: CASSAGPTNYGYTF. DNA of the CDR3: TGCGCCAGCAGCGCGGGACCTACCAACTATGGCTACACCTTC. The complete variable domain, with remaining parts taken from reference TRBV5-1 and TRBJ1-2, reads KAGVTQTPRYLIKTRGQQVTLSCSPISGHRSVSWYQQTPGQGLQFLFEYFSETQRNKGNFPGRFSGRQFSNSRSEMNVSTLELGDSALYLCASSAGPTNYGYTFGSGTRLTVV.

This chain joins TRBV7-9 and TRBJ2-1; 8 bases match TRBD1. This CDR3 has 13 amino acids. The germline V gene has CDR1 SEHNR and CDR2 FQNEAQ (reference sequence). Trimming removed 5 bases from V and 14 bases from J; junction bases left unmatched: 11. The CDR3, as DNA: TGTGCCAGCAGCACCGGGTTCAGGGGGCAGAAGTTCTTC. Translated, it gives CASSTGFRGQKFF.

This CDR3 is CASSQPGQEQYF. The CDR3 bases are TGCGCCAGCAGCCAGCCCGGACAGGAGCAGTACTTC. This chain connects TRBV4-1 to TRBJ2-7; tentatively, D is TRBD1 (6 bases). The CDR3 is 12 residues long. V lost 3 bases to trimming and J lost 7 bases, with 10 bases between them. The V gene's germline CDR1 is MGHRA and CDR2 YSYEKL.

This sequence joins TRBV5-1 and TRBJ2-3; the D is unclear. V lost 1 base to trimming and J lost 2 bases, with 8 bases between them. Germline CDR1 is SGHRS and CDR2 is YFSETQ. The CDR3 contains 14 residues. CDR3 sequence reads: CASSLRTDTDTQYF. The CDR3 DNA is TGCGCCAGCAGCTTGCGCACTGACACAGATACGCAGTATTTT.

The chain is built from TRBV5-4 and TRBJ2-1, with a tentative D call TRBD1 (5 bases). This CDR3 has 15 amino acids. V gave up 1 base and J gave up 1 base, with 9 bases separating them. Germline values: CDR1 SGHNT, CDR2 YYREEE (reference sequence). CDR3: CASSLQGYSYNEQFF. Here the CDR3 DNA reads TGTGCCAGCAGCTTGCAGGGTTATTCCTACAATGAGCAGTTCTTC.

The chain carries TRBV30 and TRBJ2-3, with TRBD2 matching over 11 bases. The germline V gene encodes CDR1 GTSNPN and CDR2 SVGIG (reference sequence). This CDR3 comprises 17 residues. The ends lost 3 bases at V and 4 bases at J; junction bases unmatched: 12. CDR3 sequence (DNA): TGTGCCTGGAGCTTGGGGCTAGCGGGGGGTCGGGCAGATACGCAGTATTTT. This gives the protein CAWSLGLAGGRADTQYF.

This clone was picked up one time. This chain connects TRBV7-6 to TRBJ2-7; 7 positions agree with TRBD1. V was clipped by 5 bases and J by 6 bases; unmatched bases: 7. The CDR3 extends over 13 amino acids. Germline-derived CDR1 and CDR2 are SGHVS and FNYEAQ. Here the CDR3 DNA reads TGTGCCAGCAGCCCCGGGGCAGGGGGCGAGCAGTACTTC. Its translation: CASSPGAGGEQYF.

This clone was detected once. This chain links TRBV5-1 with TRBJ2-7, with D maybe TRBD2 (5 bases). CDR1 SGHRS and CDR2 YFSETQ come from the germline V gene. Between the trimmed V and J ends, which lost 5 bases and 3 bases, there was a span of 12 bases. The length of the CDR3 is 13 residues. For the CDR3, the DNA is TGCGCCAGCAGTCGTGGACTGAGCTACGAGCAGTACTTC. It codes for CASSRGLSYEQYF.

This chain connects TRBV12-3 or TRBV12-4 to TRBJ2-1; no definite D call. This CDR3 has 12 amino acids. Deletions cut 3 bases from V and 6 bases from J, with 6 bases between. CDR3: CASSLRANEQFF. In nucleotides, the CDR3 is TGTGCCAGCAGTTTGCGCGCCAATGAGCAGTTCTTC.

This rearrangement joins TRBV4-3 to TRBJ2-1; 11 bases agree with TRBD2. The germline V gene has CDR1 LGHNA and CDR2 YSLEER. V lost 1 base to trimming and J lost 0 bases; unmatched junction nucleotides: 2. CDR3 size: 17 residues. The CDR3 DNA sequence: TGCGCCAGCAGCCAAGTTAGCGGGGGGGCCTCCTACAATGAGCAGTTCTTC. As protein: CASSQVSGGASYNEQFF.

This clone was seen only once. The rearrangement joins TRBV18 to TRBJ2-1; a weak D match, TRBD2 (6 bases). This CDR3 region has 16 residues. The V gene lost 0 bases and the J gene lost 7 bases, with 16 bases spanning the gap. The germline V gene has CDR1 KGHSH and CDR2 LQKENI. The CDR3 reads CASSPPGGRAENEQFF. The CDR3 region has the DNA TGTGCCAGCTCACCACCGGGGGGACGTGCCGAGAATGAGCAGTTCTTC. Full variable domain (rest looked up from reference TRBV18 and TRBJ2-1): NAGVMQNPRHLVRRRGQEARLRCSPMKGHSHVYWYRQLPEEGLKFMVYLQKENIIDESGMPKERFSAEFPKEGPSILRIQQVVRGDSAAYFCASSPPGGRAENEQFFGPGTRLTVL.

The V gene is TRBV7-2, the J gene TRBJ1-5; a weak D match, TRBD1 (6 bases). This CDR3 is 15 amino acids long. Trimming took 4 bases from V and 1 from J, leaving 11 bases between them. Germline CDR1 and CDR2: SGHTA and FQGNSA. This CDR3 reads CASSSVGQSNQPQHF. For the CDR3, the DNA is TGTGCCAGCAGCTCCGTCGGACAGAGCAATCAGCCCCAGCATTTT.

The V call is TRBV6-1, the J call TRBJ2-3; weak D call: TRBD1 (6 bases). Trimming removed 2 bases from V and 6 bases from J, with 6 bases in between. CDR1 and CDR2 from the germline V gene are MNHNS and SASEGT. The CDR3 consists of 12 residues. DNA of the CDR3: TGTGCCAGCAGTGAACAGGGGGATACGCAGTATTTT. It encodes CASSEQGDTQYF.

The V call is TRBV9, the J call TRBJ1-2, with TRBD1 identical over 9 bases. The germline CDR1 and CDR2 sequences are SGDLS and YYNGEE. V shed 0 bases and J 7 bases; nucleotides not matched to a gene: 4. The CDR3 is 14 residues long. CDR3 region: CASSVGQGVFGYTF. DNA of the CDR3: TGTGCCAGCAGCGTAGGACAGGGGGTCTTTGGCTACACCTTC.

This chain connects TRBV6-1 to TRBJ1-2; D is ambiguous. Between the trimmed V and J ends, which lost 0 bases and 12 bases, there was a span of 17 bases. Germline V lookup: CDR1 MNHNS, CDR2 SASEGT. The CDR3 has 14 residues. CDR3: CASSEATGRVVNTF. In nucleotides, the CDR3 is TGTGCCAGCAGTGAAGCTACCGGTCGGGTAGTTAACACCTTC.

In its sample, this clone was seen a few times. J is TRBJ2-7 and V is TRBV12-3 or TRBV12-4; D possibly corresponds to TRBD1 (6 bases). CDR3 length equals 12 residues. Trimming removed 8 bases at V and 4 bases at J, with 12 bases between. DNA of the CDR3: TGTGCCAGCGGTGCACAGGGTTACGAGCAGTACTTC. Translation: CASGAQGYEQYF.